The following is a T cell receptor beta chain sequence with its context. Its binding antigen is unknown. There are no base qualities to consult, and no much larger clone falls within one base. Patients with autoimmune disease history or receiving systemic immunosuppression were excluded from the trial. Peripheral blood for TCR sequencing was drawn from every dose cohort at baseline, at cycle 4 day 1 and at cycle 7 day 1. Samples came from an open-label, multicenter, first-in-human phase I dose-escalation trial of ivuxolimab. The trial enrolled adults with locally advanced or metastatic head and neck squamous cell, hepatocellular, melanoma or renal cell carcinoma. Before TCR sequencing, CD4+ T cells and CD8+ T cells from peripheral blood were sorted into separate populations. Its CDR3 holds 15 amino acids, cysteine through phenylalanine. Of the read, only the CDR3 DNA is kept; its 45 bases are in frame from base 1. The germline V gene yields MNHNS for CDR1 and SASEGT for CDR2. Germline trimming: 5 bases from V, 3 bases from J; junction bases outside gene matches: 6.

These data originate in a study of OX40 agonist ivuxolimab in advanced cancers. Some background on the complete study: Ivuxolimab, which targeted the costimulatory receptor OX40 (CD134), was an agonistic, fully human IgG2 monoclonal antibody. Three dose-escalation patients achieved partial responses, one with hepatocellular carcinoma and two with cutaneous melanoma. The point of sequencing TCRbeta in the periphery was to test whether ivuxolimab changed TCR sequence diversity and drove clonal T-cell expansion. In the dose-escalation cohort, over 65% of patients were male, and the mean age was approximately 60 years, with a range of about 20 to 90. Prior anti-PD-1, anti-PD-L1 or anti-CTLA-4 therapy was permitted, and checkpoint inhibitors had been received by less than 45% of dose-escalation patients. The paper covers the monotherapy dose-escalation part of the phase I ivuxolimab trial, which included N of about 50 patients. Intravenous ivuxolimab was administered to patients every 2 weeks at six dose levels: 0.01, 0.1, 0.3, 1.5, 3 and 10 mg/kg. Of the 52 patients in dose escalation, 19 had hepatocellular carcinoma, about 15 had melanoma, 9 had renal cell carcinoma and 9 had head and neck cancer. Study-level results and caveats: The antigen specificity of the clonally expanded peripheral T cells was not determined. Low levels of normalized T-cell clonal expansion were also seen in some nonresponding patients. At doses of 0.1 to 3.0 mg/kg, clonal expansion of both CD4+ and CD8+ blood T cells was observed from baseline to week 6. Partial responders in the 0.1-3.0 mg/kg groups had among the lowest normalized peripheral clonal expansion, especially among CD8+ T cells. After ivuxolimab, expanded clones were on average more numerous among CD8+ T cells than among CD4+ T cells.

Genomic DNA was extracted from sorted cells for sequencing of the TCRbeta CDR3 region. The immunoSEQ Assay was used to sequence the TCRbeta CDR3 regions. In its TCRdb copy, this immuneACCESS table keeps in-frame sequences only and misses some clones. Where compared with another copy, unresolved V genes explain less than half of these, and the others have no known cause. The sample includes around 26,000 clones, with 76% observed a single time. Clones ranked in the top ten supply approximately 15% of the sample. The V gene is TRBV6-1 and the J gene is TRBJ2-7; TRBD2 lines up with 11 middle nucleotides. The sample here was CD4+ or CD8+ T cells sorted from blood, taken in a trial of the OX40 agonist ivuxolimab. The source is an adult with an advanced solid tumor such as melanoma, head and neck, liver or kidney cancer. The CDR3 here reads CASSHGTSGNYEQYF. Here is the DNA: TGTGCCAGCAGTCATGGGACTAGCGGAAACTACGAGCAGTACTTC.